The 23 T cell receptor beta chains below come from one sample, sequenced in a study of blood T cell repertoires in COVID-19. Libraries were prepared by immunoSEQ multiplex PCR; TCRdb keeps only in-frame clonotypes and omits some of them. The profile covers 35,000 to 50,000 clones, with 84% appearing a single time and roughly 15% taken by the ten largest. Sequencing input: peripheral blood. All receptors come from a middle-aged man with active or convalescent COVID-19.

This sequence joins TRBV5-4 and TRBJ2-7, with D perhaps matching TRBD1 (6 bases). Trimming removed 4 bases from V and 2 bases from J, with 13 bases in between. This CDR3 region has 14 residues. CDR1 and CDR2 (germline): SGHNT, YYREEE (reference sequence). The CDR3 DNA sequence: TGTGCCAGCAGCACCTACAGGGCCCCCTACGAGCAGTACTTC. Protein product: CASSTYRAPYEQYF. The complete variable domain, with remaining parts taken from reference TRBV5-4 and TRBJ2-7, reads ETGVTQSPTHLIKTRGQQVTLRCSSQSGHNTVSWYQQALGQGPQFIFQYYREEENGRGNFPPRFSGLQFPNYSSELNVNALELDDSALYLCASSTYRAPYEQYFGPGTRLTVT.

In this sample, this clone turned up once. J is TRBJ2-7 and V is TRBV10-2, with TRBD2 matching over 10 bases. In germline, CDR1 is WSHSY, CDR2 SAAADI. V was pared by 7 bases and J by 0 bases, with 9 bases of the junction left unmatched. This CDR3 has 16 amino acids. The CDR3 reads CASNLLAGTPSYEQYF. The CDR3 DNA sequence: TGCGCCAGCAATTTACTAGCGGGGACTCCCTCCTACGAGCAGTACTTC.

This clone was seen more than once but under ten times. This sequence joins TRBV6-6 and TRBJ2-7, with 12 positions matching TRBD2. There are 14 residues in the CDR3. Per germline, CDR1 MNHNY and CDR2 SVGAGI (reference sequence). J gave up 3 bases and V 8 bases, and 5 bases lay outside the gene matches. CDR3 in amino acids: CASGPGLAGYEQYF. CDR3 DNA sequence: TGTGCCAGCGGACCGGGACTAGCGGGCTACGAGCAGTACTTC.

Comment on this clone: At one end the junction does not follow the germline gene, possibly because of a read error. The chain joins TRBV4-1 to TRBJ2-5, with D perhaps matching TRBD2 (5 bases). Per the germline V gene, CDR1 is MGHRA and CDR2 is YSYEKL. The CDR3 runs to 15 residues. CDR3 region: CASSQVMDGRETRYF. In DNA form, the CDR3 reads TGCGCCAGCAGCCAAGTAATGGATGGGAGAGAGACCCGGTACTTC.

The rearrangement joins TRBV25-1 to TRBJ1-6; 9 bases match TRBD1. Germline V CDR1 and CDR2: MGHDK, SYGVNS. This CDR3 contains 15 residues. J lost 7 bases, V lost 9 bases, and 10 bases had no gene match. In nucleotides, the CDR3 is TGTGCCAGTACGAGGGGGACAGGGTCCAATTCACCCCTCCACTTT. Residues: CASTRGTGSNSPLHF.

The rearrangement joins TRBV6-5 to TRBJ1-5; maybe TRBD1 (5 bases). The germline CDR1 and CDR2 sequences are MNHEY and SVGAGI. The V and J ends lost 6 bases and 9 bases respectively, with 18 bases between them. The CDR3 covers 14 residues. Written as DNA, the CDR3 is TGTGCCAGCAGCCATACCGGGGGGTTAGGGCCCCAGCATTTT. Translating gives CASSHTGGLGPQHF.

CDR3 DNA: TGTGCCAGCAGCGCCGGGACAGCCAATCAGCCCCAGCATTTT. Its protein product is CASSAGTANQPQHF. This rearrangement joins TRBV2 to TRBJ1-5; TRBD1 matches at 7 bases. The CDR3 contains 14 residues. V was pared by 6 bases and J by 3 bases, with 5 bases of the junction left unmatched. Germline lookup yields CDR1 SNHLY and CDR2 FYNNEI.

This clone was seen just once. V usage is TRBV27 and J usage is TRBJ2-7, with D possibly matching TRBD2 (5 bases). Germline V CDR1 and CDR2: MNHEY, SMNVEV (reference sequence). Trimming stripped 5 bases from V and 4 bases from J, with 15 bases between. The CDR3 spans 14 residues. CDR3 amino acids: CASSKLGPGYEQYF. CDR3 sequence (DNA): TGTGCCAGCAGTAAATTAGGTCCGGGGTACGAGCAGTACTTC.

The chain uses TRBV27 and TRBJ1-5, with 7 bases matching TRBD1. The germline gives CDR1 MNHEY, CDR2 SMNVEV (reference sequence). This CDR3 is built from 20 residues. V trimming: 6 bases; J trimming: 0 bases; junction bases outside the gene matches: 20. The CDR3, as DNA: TGTGCCAGCAGGCGGGGTTTTGCGGGACAGCAGTCTTATAGCAATCAGCCCCAGCATTTT. The encoded protein is CASRRGFAGQQSYSNQPQHF.

CDR3 DNA: TGTGCCAGCAGCCCGCAGGGGGGCACTGAAGCTTTCTTT. Protein: CASSPQGGTEAFF. V gene TRBV7-9 combines with J gene TRBJ1-1; 7 positions match TRBD1. Germline V lookup: CDR1 SEHNR, CDR2 FQNEAQ (reference sequence). This CDR3 has 13 amino acids. The V segment lost 5 bases and the J segment 4 bases; nucleotides outside the gene matches: 4.

In its sample, this clone was seen once. The chain is built from TRBV2 and TRBJ1-2; 9 bases map to TRBD1. The germline V gene has CDR1 SNHLY and CDR2 FYNNEI. The CDR3 totals 16 residues. The junction had 5 bases not matched to a gene; V was cut back by 2 bases and J by 1 base. The CDR3 DNA follows: TGTGCCAGCAGTGAAAGGATGACAGGGGGTAACTATGGCTACACCTTC. Amino acid sequence: CASSERMTGGNYGYTF.

The V call is TRBV5-1, the J call TRBJ2-3, with 13 bases matching TRBD2. V was clipped by 2 bases and J by 4 bases; unmatched bases: 4. Germline assignment: CDR1 SGHRS and CDR2 YFSETQ. The CDR3 length is 16 residues. CDR3: CASSLRLAGGPDTQYF. The CDR3, as DNA: TGCGCCAGCAGCTTACGACTAGCGGGGGGCCCAGATACGCAGTATTTT.

The chain has TRBV14 and TRBJ2-1; tentatively, D is TRBD1 (5 bases). Germline-derived CDR1 and CDR2 are SGHDN and FVKESK. The length of the CDR3 is 15 residues. V lost 4 bases, J lost 0 bases, and 10 bases lay in between. In DNA form, the CDR3 reads TGTGCCAGCAGCCGCGGACACGGCTCCTACAATGAGCAGTTCTTC. This sequence encodes CASSRGHGSYNEQFF.

The V and J genes are TRBV9 and TRBJ1-2, with 7 bases identical to TRBD1. The CDR3 consists of 14 residues. Trimming cost V 5 bases and J 1 base; bases outside gene matches: 5. Looked up from germline, CDR1 is SGDLS and CDR2 is YYNGEE. The CDR3 nucleotides are TGTGCCAGCAGTAAGACAGGGCTTAACTATGGCTACACCTTC. Translated: CASSKTGLNYGYTF. Drawing the rest from reference TRBV9 and TRBJ1-2, the complete variable domain is DSGVTQTPKHLITATGQRVTLRCSPRSGDLSVYWYQQSLDQGLQFLIQYYNGEERAKGNILERFSAQQFPDLHSELNLSSLELGDSALYFCASSKTGLNYGYTFGSGTRLTVV.

This chain connects TRBV6-5 to TRBJ2-7, with D possibly TRBD1 on 5 matching bases. The V end was cut by 8 bases, the J end by 0 bases, with 14 bases between. CDR1 is MNHEY, CDR2 SVGAGI, per germline. The CDR3 runs 14 residues. The CDR3 nucleotides read TGTGCCAGCGGGCTGGGGCTAAGCTCCTACGAGCAGTACTTC. Translating it yields CASGLGLSSYEQYF.

This chain joins TRBV7-9 and TRBJ2-1; 7 nucleotides align to TRBD2. Germline CDR1 and CDR2: SEHNR and FQNEAQ (reference sequence). This CDR3 has 17 amino acids. Trimming removed 1 base from V and 2 bases from J; junction bases left unmatched: 8. CDR3 DNA: TGTGCCAGCAGCTTAGAGTGGGGGACTACCGCCTACAATGAGCAGTTCTTC. This translates into CASSLEWGTTAYNEQFF.

CDR3 sequence: CASSVMEASSGNTIYF. The CDR3 coding sequence is TGTGCCAGCAGCGTCATGGAGGCTTCCTCTGGAAACACCATATATTTT. The rearrangement links TRBV9 to TRBJ1-3; D gene unclear. The CDR3 runs 16 residues. V lost 2 bases and J lost 0, with 12 bases in between. CDR1 and CDR2 from the germline V gene are SGDLS and YYNGEE.

The rearrangement joins TRBV29-1 to TRBJ1-5; weak D call: TRBD1 (6 bases). Per the germline V gene, CDR1 is SQVTM and CDR2 is ANQGSEA. V was clipped by 5 bases and J by 7 bases, with 15 bases between them. The CDR3 contains 13 residues. The CDR3 loop is CSVRGHGGQPQHF. The CDR3 DNA reads as TGCAGCGTTCGGGGACACGGGGGGCAGCCCCAGCATTTT. Combining the CDR3 with reference TRBV29-1 and TRBJ1-5 gives the whole variable domain SAVISQKPSRDICQRGTSLTIQCQVDSQVTMMFWYRQQPGQSLTLIATANQGSEATYESGFVIDKFPISRPNLTFSTLTVSNMSPEDSSIYLCSVRGHGGQPQHFGDGTRLSIL.

In DNA form, the CDR3 reads TGTGCCAGCAGCCAGGGCCGGTCTCTCGAAAAACTGTTTTTT. As protein: CASSQGRSLEKLFF. The rearrangement links TRBV5-6 to TRBJ1-4, with D tentatively TRBD1 (5 bases). Per germline, CDR1 SGHDT and CDR2 YYEEEE. V lost 4 bases and J lost 8, with 15 bases in between. The CDR3 length is 14 residues.

This clone has only one observation. The rearrangement uses TRBV12-5 and TRBJ2-7; 7 bases fit TRBD1. The CDR3 totals 15 residues. Germline V CDR1 and CDR2: LGHNT, FRNRAP. V shed 3 bases, J shed 5 bases, and the junction held 10 bases outside the gene matches. This chain's CDR3 is CASGLGTRQGDEQYF. Here the CDR3 DNA reads TGTGCTAGTGGTTTAGGGACACGGCAGGGGGACGAGCAGTACTTC.

As concerns this clone: At one end, the junction sequence differs from germline, possibly due to a read error. The chain employs TRBV10-3 and TRBJ2-2, with TRBD1 as a possible D gene (6 bases). CDR1 ENHRY and CDR2 SYGVKD come from the germline V gene. The CDR3 extends over 16 amino acids. Here the CDR3 reads CAISDSWQVGHRGAVF. The DNA of the CDR3 is TGTGCCATCAGTGATTCTTGGCAAGTGGGACACCGGGGAGCTGTTTTT.

The chain joins TRBV5-4 to TRBJ2-1, with 11 bases that match TRBD2. The junction had 3 bases not matched to a gene; V was cut back by 3 bases and J by 4 bases. Germline CDR1 SGHNT, CDR2 YYREEE (reference sequence). The CDR3 runs 15 residues. CDR3 nucleotide sequence: TGTGCCAGCAGCTCTAGCGGGGGGCTTTACAATGAGCAGTTCTTC. It is translated as CASSSSGGLYNEQFF. Variable domain in full (rest from reference TRBV5-4 and TRBJ2-1): ETGVTQSPTHLIKTRGQQVTLRCSSQSGHNTVSWYQQALGQGPQFIFQYYREEENGRGNFPPRFSGLQFPNYSSELNVNALELDDSALYLCASSSSGGLYNEQFFGPGTRLTVL.

This sequence joins TRBV19 and TRBJ1-2, with D possibly being TRBD1 (5 bases). Per the germline V gene, CDR1 is LNHDA and CDR2 is SQIVND (reference sequence). The V and J ends lost 4 bases and 8 bases respectively, with 11 bases between them. The CDR3 spans 12 residues. Here the CDR3 DNA reads TGTGCCAGTAGTAGTCAGGGCAACGGCTACACCTTC. Its protein is CASSSQGNGYTF.